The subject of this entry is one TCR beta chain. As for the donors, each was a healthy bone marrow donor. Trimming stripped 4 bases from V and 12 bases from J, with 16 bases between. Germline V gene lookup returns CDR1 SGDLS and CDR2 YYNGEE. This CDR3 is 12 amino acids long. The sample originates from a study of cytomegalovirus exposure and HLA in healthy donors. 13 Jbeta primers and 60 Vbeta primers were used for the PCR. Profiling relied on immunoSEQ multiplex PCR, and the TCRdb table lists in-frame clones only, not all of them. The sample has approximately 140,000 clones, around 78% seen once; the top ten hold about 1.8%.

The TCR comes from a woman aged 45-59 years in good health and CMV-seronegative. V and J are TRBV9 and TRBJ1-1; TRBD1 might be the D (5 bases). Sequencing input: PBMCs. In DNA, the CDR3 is TGTGCCAGCAGCCCGGGGCGGGGAATGCCTTTCTTT. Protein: CASSPGRGMPFF.